Here is one T cell receptor beta chain with its context. Sequencing used immunoSEQ multiplex PCR; TCRdb keeps in-frame clones, though not all of them. Of about 140,000 clones listed, 84% were seen once; the top ten hold roughly 10%. This entry comes from a study of blood T cell repertoires in COVID-19. This CDR3 has 12 residues. From germline, CDR1 is MRHNA and CDR2 SNTAGT. V dropped 6 bases and J dropped 3 bases, with 6 bases sitting between them. Sequenced material: peripheral blood. This TCR was recovered from a woman older than 75 in a cohort sampled during active or convalescent COVID-19. This sequence joins TRBV6-4 and TRBJ2-1; no clear D gene. The CDR3 DNA sequence: TGTGCCAGCAGCGAACACTACAATGAGCAGTTCTTC. It codes for CASSEHYNEQFF.